This T cell receptor (beta chain) emerged from a study of cytomegalovirus exposure and HLA in healthy donors. Study-level results: Productive status was seen about 90% or about 30% of the time for most TCR beta V segments in an earlier analysis.

The V and J ends lost 5 bases and 2 bases respectively, with 13 bases between them. This CDR3 region has 14 residues. Germline assignment: CDR1 PRHDT and CDR2 FYEKMQ (reference sequence). Researchers ran the PCR with 60 Vbeta and 13 Jbeta primers. TCRdb keeps only in-frame clones here, not all; method: immunoSEQ multiplex PCR. There are over 150,000 clones in the sample; roughly 80% occur only once, and around 7.7% lies in the top ten. Note on this clone: The antigen remains undetermined.

The sample comprised PBMCs. The gene calls are TRBV13 and TRBJ2-7; D is perhaps TRBD1 (5 bases). This clonotype was obtained from a woman aged 25-40 years in good health and CMV-seropositive. The CDR3: CASSPGNRPYEQYF. The CDR3 DNA sequence: TGTGCCAGCAGCCCAGGGAACAGACCCTACGAGCAGTACTTC.